These 24 T cell receptor beta chains were all obtained from the same sample, sequenced in a study of breast tumors, draining lymph nodes, adjacent tissues. A single record per CDR3 protein comes from TCRdb applying MiXCR to the multiplex PCR reads. Altogether 13,000 or so distinct CDR3 sequences are present, 45% to 55% being singletons, with the ten largest covering 41%. The material sequenced was tumor-adjacent breast tissue. The source is a female donor with breast cancer. Some clones in this sample may be carry-over from other donors' samples.

V and J are TRBV6-1 and TRBJ2-4; 10 positions agree with TRBD1. The CDR3 has 16 amino acids. Germline lookup yields CDR1 MNHNS and CDR2 SASEGT. With V trimmed by 0 bases and J by 6 bases, 5 bases remained unmatched. Here the CDR3 reads CASSEATGDRGNIQYF. CDR3 bases: TGTGCCAGCAGTGAAGCTACCGGGGACAGGGGAAACATTCAGTACTTC.

There are many counts of this clonotype. A much more abundant neighbour one base away suggests this may be a read error. J is TRBJ2-7 and V is TRBV12-3 or TRBV12-4; D possibly matches TRBD1 or TRBD2 (5 bases each). This CDR3 region has 13 residues. The V end was cut by 3 bases, the J end by 3 bases, with 9 bases between. DNA of the CDR3: TGTGCCAGCAGTTTCTGGGGACGCTACGAGCAGTACTTC. It specifies CASSFWGRYEQYF.

The CDR3 DNA sequence: TGTGCCAGCAGCCGGAAATCTAGCTACACAGATACGCAGTATTTT. Its protein is CASSRKSSYTDTQYF. The chain is built from TRBV7-9 and TRBJ2-3, with D possibly matching TRBD2 (5 bases). CDR3 size: 15 residues. Trimming removed 5 bases at V and 2 bases at J, with 14 bases between. Per germline, CDR1 SEHNR and CDR2 FQNEAQ (reference sequence).

This clonotype has ten or more counts. The J gene is TRBJ2-7, the V gene TRBV18, with D possibly matching TRBD2 (6 bases). Trimming removed 4 bases at V and 4 bases at J, with 11 bases between. There are 13 residues in the CDR3. Per the germline V gene, CDR1 is KGHSH and CDR2 is LQKENI. CDR3 sequence: CASSRPGGYEQYF. CDR3 in DNA: TGTGCCAGCTCACGACCCGGAGGGTACGAGCAGTACTTC. Combining the CDR3 with reference TRBV18 and TRBJ2-7 gives the whole variable domain NAGVMQNPRHLVRRRGQEARLRCSPMKGHSHVYWYRQLPEEGLKFMVYLQKENIIDESGMPKERFSAEFPKEGPSILRIQQVVRGDSAAYFCASSRPGGYEQYFGPGTRLTVT.

The chain employs TRBV20-1 and TRBJ2-3, with 14 bases lining up with TRBD2. Germline V gene lookup returns CDR1 DFQATT and CDR2 SNEGSKA (reference sequence). CDR3 size: 17 residues. V shed 6 bases and J 6 bases; nucleotides not matched to a gene: 14. The CDR3 region is CSALPGLAGGVGDTQYF. Written as DNA, the CDR3 is TGCAGTGCCCTCCCCGGACTAGCGGGAGGAGTGGGGGATACGCAGTATTTT.

There are many counts of this clonotype. The CDR3 sequence is CASSMYSGASYEQYF. The CDR3 nucleotides are TGTGCCAGCAGCATGTATAGCGGGGCTTCCTACGAGCAGTACTTC. The V and J genes are TRBV7-8 and TRBJ2-7, with 8 bases identical to TRBD2. Germline V lookup: CDR1 SGHVS, CDR2 FQNEAQ. The CDR3 totals 15 residues. V trimming: 5 bases; J trimming: 1 base; junction bases outside the gene matches: 7. Based on the CDR3 plus reference TRBV7-8 and TRBJ2-7, the full variable domain is GAGVSQSPRYKVAKRGQDVALRCDPISGHVSLFWYQQALGQGPEFLTYFQNEAQLDKSGLPSDRFFAERPEGSVSTLKIQRTQQEDSAVYLCASSMYSGASYEQYFGPGTRLTVT.

This clonotype was seen ten or more times. The J gene is TRBJ2-5, the V gene TRBV5-1; D might be TRBD1 (5 bases). V was shortened by 7 bases and J by 2 bases, with 12 bases between the two germline ends. Germline values: CDR1 SGHRS, CDR2 YFSETQ. The CDR3 is made up of 13 amino acids. CDR3 sequence reads: CASAVTAQETQYF. Written as DNA, the CDR3 is TGCGCCAGCGCGGTGACAGCACAAGAGACCCAGTACTTC.

This chain links TRBV20-1 with TRBJ2-7, with D unclear. Germline V gives CDR1 DFQATT, CDR2 SNEGSKA (reference sequence). The CDR3 has 14 amino acids. V lost 6 bases to trimming and J lost 3 bases, with 18 bases between them. CDR3 protein: CSASSPLSDYEQYF. CDR3 coding DNA: TGCAGTGCCAGCTCACCACTATCTGACTACGAGCAGTACTTC.

With respect to this clonotype: Germline is not matched at one junction end, which may reflect a read error. The CDR3 coding sequence is TGCAGTGCAAACTTCCGGGAGAGAAGTCCACCCTTCCACTTT. This encodes CSANFRERSPPFHF. This chain links TRBV20-1 with TRBJ1-6; D ambiguous. The CDR3 is 14 amino acids. The V gene's germline CDR1 is DFQATT and CDR2 SNEGSKA (reference sequence).

V usage is TRBV6-6 and J usage is TRBJ2-3; 12 bases map to TRBD1. The germline V gene has CDR1 MNHNY and CDR2 SVGAGI (reference sequence). The CDR3 totals 16 residues. V lost 6 bases, J lost 5 bases, and 9 bases stayed unmatched. CDR3 bases: TGTGCCAGCAGCAAGGGACAGGGGGCGCTTCAAGATACGCAGTATTTT. As protein: CASSKGQGALQDTQYF.

The V call is TRBV2, the J call TRBJ2-5; 10 nucleotides agree with TRBD1. V dropped 9 bases and J dropped 4; count of bases not matched to a gene: 8. The CDR3 covers 14 residues. CDR1 and CDR2 from the germline V gene are SNHLY and FYNNEI. This CDR3 reads CASGRTGGSETQYF. In DNA, the CDR3 is TGTGCCAGTGGTCGGACAGGGGGGTCAGAGACCCAGTACTTC. Variable domain in full (rest from reference TRBV2 and TRBJ2-5): EPEVTQTPSHQVTQMGQEVILRCVPISNHLYFYWYRQILGQKVEFLVSFYNNEISEKSEIFDDQFSVERPDGSNFTLKIRSTKLEDSAMYFCASGRTGGSETQYFGPGTRLLVL.

This clonotype was seen many times. The chain has TRBV7-9 and TRBJ2-7, with 12 positions matching TRBD2. This CDR3 has 14 amino acids. Germline loops: CDR1 SEHNR, CDR2 FQNEAQ (reference sequence). V trimming: 5 bases; J trimming: 3 bases; junction bases outside the gene matches: 2. CDR3: CASSEGLAGYEQYF. CDR3 nucleotides: TGTGCCAGCAGCGAGGGACTAGCGGGCTACGAGCAGTACTTC.

This clonotype was detected many times. DNA for the CDR3: TGTGCCAGCAGCTGGGGGGGACAGGGTGGCGAGACCCAGTACTTC. It is translated as CASSWGGQGGETQYF. This chain uses TRBV7-3 with TRBJ2-5; 9 positions match TRBD1. CDR3 length equals 15 residues. Germline V lookup: CDR1 SGHTA, CDR2 FQGTGA. Trimming cost V 4 bases and J 5 bases; bases outside gene matches: 8.

The CDR3 bases are TGTGCCAGCAGCCAAGGGGGGGGCTCCGGGGAGCAGTACTTC. As protein: CASSQGGGSGEQYF. The chain has TRBV11-2 and TRBJ2-7; perhaps TRBD2 as D (7 bases). Germline V gene data show CDR1 as SGHAT and CDR2 as FQNNGV. The CDR3 consists of 14 residues. V was clipped by 5 bases and J by 7 bases, with 18 bases between them.

The chain joins TRBV7-9 to TRBJ2-7; maybe TRBD2 (5 bases). The V gene lost 4 bases and the J gene lost 4 bases, with 11 bases spanning the gap. The CDR3 spans 13 residues. Germline CDR1 reads SEHNR; CDR2 reads FQNEAQ (reference sequence). In DNA form, the CDR3 reads TGTGCCAGCAGCTCCCACGGCGGGTACGAGCAGTACGTC. This gives the protein CASSSHGGYEQYV.

This clonotype was recorded at least ten times. This could be a read error, since a much larger clone is one nucleotide away. The V and J genes are TRBV20-1 and TRBJ2-5, with 10 nucleotides matching TRBD2. This CDR3 region has 16 residues. The ends lost 0 bases at V and 4 bases at J; junction bases unmatched: 8. The germline V gene has CDR1 DFQATT and CDR2 SNEGSKA (reference sequence). CDR3 in amino acids: CSARDPLAGALETQYF. The CDR3 bases are TGCAGTGCTAGAGATCCCCTAGCGGGAGCGTTAGAGACCCAGTACTTC.

This clonotype was recorded many times. The chain carries TRBV27 and TRBJ2-3, with 7 positions matching TRBD2. The ends lost 2 bases at V and 5 bases at J; junction bases unmatched: 7. The germline gives CDR1 MNHEY, CDR2 SMNVEV (reference sequence). The CDR3 has 15 amino acids. The CDR3 is CASSLGGRAIDTQYF. The CDR3 coding sequence is TGTGCCAGCAGTTTAGGAGGGAGGGCAATAGATACGCAGTATTTT.

In its sample, this clonotype is medium-sized. The chain has TRBV4-2 and TRBJ1-4; D is uncertain. The germline V and J ends were trimmed by 1 base and 7 bases, with 13 bases remaining between them. CDR3 length: 15 residues. Germline V gene sequence: CDR1 LGHNA, CDR2 YNFKEQ. This CDR3 reads CASSQVRGGGEKLFF. DNA for the CDR3: TGTGCCAGCAGCCAAGTACGGGGTGGAGGTGAAAAACTGTTTTTT.

The chain combines TRBV12-3 or TRBV12-4 with TRBJ1-1, with D unresolved. This CDR3 comprises 12 residues. The germline V and J ends were trimmed by 8 bases and 3 bases, with 10 bases remaining between them. The CDR3, as DNA: TGTGCCAGCGTAACAAGGGACACTGAAGCTTTCTTT. It is translated as CASVTRDTEAFF.

This clonotype was picked up one time. The chain uses TRBV19 and TRBJ2-7, with a possible D match to TRBD1 (6 bases). This CDR3 is built from 16 residues. Germline V gene sequence: CDR1 LNHDA, CDR2 SQIVND (reference sequence). The germline V and J ends were trimmed by 3 bases and 3 bases, with 18 bases remaining between them. The CDR3 loop is CASSMEGTQVFYEQYF. In DNA form, the CDR3 reads TGTGCCAGTAGTATGGAAGGGACACAGGTTTTCTACGAGCAGTACTTC.

This clonotype is deemed large. The V gene is TRBV4-1, the J gene TRBJ2-1, with D unclear. The CDR3 sequence is 13 residues long. CDR1 is MGHRA, CDR2 YSYEKL, per germline. V dropped 0 bases and J dropped 6 bases, with 6 bases sitting between them. This CDR3 is CASSQDYLNEQFF. The CDR3 DNA is TGCGCCAGCAGCCAAGACTATCTCAATGAGCAGTTCTTC.

J is TRBJ1-6 and V is TRBV20-1; D is possibly TRBD1 (5 bases). The CDR3 extends over 12 amino acids. From germline, CDR1 is DFQATT and CDR2 SNEGSKA (reference sequence). The V end was cut by 3 bases, the J end by 9 bases, with 9 bases between. The CDR3 loop is CSARGERSPLHF. The CDR3, as DNA: TGCAGTGCTAGGGGGGAACGTTCACCCCTCCACTTT.

This clonotype has just a few counts. The rearrangement links TRBV9 to TRBJ2-3; possible D gene TRBD2, 5 bases. V lost 0 bases and J 5 bases, leaving 7 bases between the germline ends. The V gene's germline CDR1 is SGDLS and CDR2 YYNGEE. The CDR3 spans 13 residues. Written as DNA, the CDR3 is TGTGCCAGCAGCGTAGCGAGGGAAGATACGCAGTATTTT. Protein sequence: CASSVAREDTQYF.

This clonotype is classed as medium-sized. This rearrangement joins TRBV11-2 to TRBJ2-2; 9 nucleotides align to TRBD1. The V and J ends lost 3 bases and 4 bases, in that order; junction bases with no gene match: 3. The CDR3 has 15 residues. The germline V gene has CDR1 SGHAT and CDR2 FQNNGV. CDR3 DNA: TGTGCCAGCAGCTTGGACAGGGGAGGCACCGGGGAGCTGTTTTTT. This sequence encodes CASSLDRGGTGELFF.